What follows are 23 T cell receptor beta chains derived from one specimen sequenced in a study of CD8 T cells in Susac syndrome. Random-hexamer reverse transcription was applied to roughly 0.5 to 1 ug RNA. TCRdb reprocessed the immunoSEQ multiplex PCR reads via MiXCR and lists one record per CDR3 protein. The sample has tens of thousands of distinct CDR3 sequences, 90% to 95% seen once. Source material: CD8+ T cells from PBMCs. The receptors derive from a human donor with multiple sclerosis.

The CDR3 protein is CASSLGFGTGMFF. The CDR3 DNA follows: TGTGCCAGCAGCTTAGGATTCGGGACAGGAATGTTCTTC. The rearrangement uses TRBV7-9 and TRBJ2-1, with 8 bases identical to TRBD1. Looked up from germline, CDR1 is SEHNR and CDR2 is FQNEAQ (reference sequence). There are 13 residues in the CDR3. The ends lost 1 base at V and 15 bases at J; junction bases unmatched: 8.

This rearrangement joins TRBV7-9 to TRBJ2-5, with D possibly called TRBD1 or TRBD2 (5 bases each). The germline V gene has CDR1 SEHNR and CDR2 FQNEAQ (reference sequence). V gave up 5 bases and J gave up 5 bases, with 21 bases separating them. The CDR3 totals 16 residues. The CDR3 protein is CASSPPPTGTGETQYF. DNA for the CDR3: TGTGCCAGCAGCCCCCCCCCGACCGGGACCGGGGAGACCCAGTACTTC.

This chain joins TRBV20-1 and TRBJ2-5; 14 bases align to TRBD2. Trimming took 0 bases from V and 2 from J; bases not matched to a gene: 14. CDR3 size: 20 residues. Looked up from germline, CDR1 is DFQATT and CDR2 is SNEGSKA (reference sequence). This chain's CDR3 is CSARDQYGGTSGGPQETQYF. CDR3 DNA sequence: TGCAGTGCTAGAGATCAGTACGGCGGGACTAGCGGGGGACCACAAGAGACCCAGTACTTC.

The CDR3: CASSWRDTLRDYGYTF. CDR3 in DNA: TGTGCCAGCAGCTGGCGGGACACCCTTAGGGACTATGGCTACACCTTC. The chain links TRBV5-4 to TRBJ1-2; TRBD1 might be the D (6 bases). From germline, CDR1 is SGHNT and CDR2 YYREEE (reference sequence). The CDR3 has 16 amino acids. V shed 3 bases and J shed 3 bases, with 18 bases lying between them.

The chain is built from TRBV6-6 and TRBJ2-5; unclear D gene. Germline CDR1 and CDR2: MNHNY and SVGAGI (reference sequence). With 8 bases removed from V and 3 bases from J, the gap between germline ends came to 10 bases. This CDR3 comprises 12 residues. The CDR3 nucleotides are TGTGCCAGCCTTGGAGCTAAAGAGACCCAGTACTTC. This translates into CASLGAKETQYF.

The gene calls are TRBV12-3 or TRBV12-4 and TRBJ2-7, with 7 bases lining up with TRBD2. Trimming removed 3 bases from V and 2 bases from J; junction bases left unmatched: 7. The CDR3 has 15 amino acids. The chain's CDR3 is CASSFMASGPYEQYF. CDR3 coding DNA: TGTGCCAGCAGTTTCATGGCTAGCGGACCCTACGAGCAGTACTTC.

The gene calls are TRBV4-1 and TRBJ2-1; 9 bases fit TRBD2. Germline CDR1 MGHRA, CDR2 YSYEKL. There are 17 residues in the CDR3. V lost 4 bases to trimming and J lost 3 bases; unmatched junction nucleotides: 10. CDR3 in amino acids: CASSLESGLARYNEQFF. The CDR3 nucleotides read TGCGCCAGCAGCCTGGAATCTGGACTAGCGCGCTACAATGAGCAGTTCTTC.

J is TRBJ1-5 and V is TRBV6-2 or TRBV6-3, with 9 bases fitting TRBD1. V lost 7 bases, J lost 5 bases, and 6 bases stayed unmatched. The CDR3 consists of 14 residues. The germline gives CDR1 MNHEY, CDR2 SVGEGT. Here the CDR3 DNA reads TGTGCCAGCACTCCGGACAGGGGATATCAGCCCCAGCATTTT. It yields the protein CASTPDRGYQPQHF.

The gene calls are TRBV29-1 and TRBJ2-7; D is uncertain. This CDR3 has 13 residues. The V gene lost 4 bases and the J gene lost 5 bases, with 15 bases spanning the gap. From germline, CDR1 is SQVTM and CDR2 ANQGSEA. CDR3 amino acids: CSVVTPYSHEQYF. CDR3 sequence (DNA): TGCAGCGTTGTGACCCCATACAGCCACGAGCAGTACTTC.

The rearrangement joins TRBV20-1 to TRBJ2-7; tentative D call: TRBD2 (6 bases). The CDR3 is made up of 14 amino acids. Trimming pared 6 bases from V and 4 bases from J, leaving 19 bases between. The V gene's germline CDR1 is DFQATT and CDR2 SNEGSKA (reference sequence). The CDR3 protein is CSARDRAGLYEQYF. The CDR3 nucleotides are TGCAGTGCCCGGGACCGGGCGGGGTTATACGAGCAGTACTTC.

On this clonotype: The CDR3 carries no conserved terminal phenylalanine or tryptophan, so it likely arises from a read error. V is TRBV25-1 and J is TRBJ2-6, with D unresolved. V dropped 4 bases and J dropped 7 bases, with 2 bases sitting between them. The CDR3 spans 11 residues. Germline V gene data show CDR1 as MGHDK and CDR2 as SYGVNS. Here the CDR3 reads CASSVANVLTL. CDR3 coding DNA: TGTGCCAGCAGTGTCGCCAACGTCCTGACTCTC.

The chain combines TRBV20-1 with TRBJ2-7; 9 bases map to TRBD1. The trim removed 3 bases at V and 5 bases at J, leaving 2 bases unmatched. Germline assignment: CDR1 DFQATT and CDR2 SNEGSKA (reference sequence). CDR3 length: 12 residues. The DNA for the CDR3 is TGCAGTGCTAGGGACAGGGGCCACGAGCAGTACTTC. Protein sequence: CSARDRGHEQYF.

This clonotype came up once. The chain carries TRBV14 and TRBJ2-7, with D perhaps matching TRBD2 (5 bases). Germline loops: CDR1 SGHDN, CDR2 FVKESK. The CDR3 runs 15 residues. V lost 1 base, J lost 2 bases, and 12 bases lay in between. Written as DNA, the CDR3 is TGTGCCAGCAGCCAAGTTTCGGGGTATCCCTACGAGCAGTACTTC. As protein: CASSQVSGYPYEQYF.

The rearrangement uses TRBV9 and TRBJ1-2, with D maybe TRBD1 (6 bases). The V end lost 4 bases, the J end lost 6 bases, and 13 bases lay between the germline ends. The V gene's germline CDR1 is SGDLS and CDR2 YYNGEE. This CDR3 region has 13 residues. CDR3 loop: CASSLGGGDGYTF. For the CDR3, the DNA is TGTGCCAGCAGCTTAGGGGGGGGTGATGGCTACACCTTC. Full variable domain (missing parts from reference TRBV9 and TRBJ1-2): DSGVTQTPKHLITATGQRVTLRCSPRSGDLSVYWYQQSLDQGLQFLIQYYNGEERAKGNILERFSAQQFPDLHSELNLSSLELGDSALYFCASSLGGGDGYTFGSGTRLTVV.

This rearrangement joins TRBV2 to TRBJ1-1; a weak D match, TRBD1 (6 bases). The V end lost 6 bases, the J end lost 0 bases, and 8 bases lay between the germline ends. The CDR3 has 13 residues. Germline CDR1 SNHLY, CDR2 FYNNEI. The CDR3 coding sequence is TGTGCCAGCAGACAGGGCATGAACACTGAAGCTTTCTTT. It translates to CASRQGMNTEAFF.

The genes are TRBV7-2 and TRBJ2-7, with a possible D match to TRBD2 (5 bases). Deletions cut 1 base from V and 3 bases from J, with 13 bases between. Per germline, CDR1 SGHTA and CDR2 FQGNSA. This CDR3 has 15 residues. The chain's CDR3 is CASSLGLPGIYEQYF. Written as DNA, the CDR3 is TGTGCCAGCAGCTTAGGGCTCCCCGGGATCTACGAGCAGTACTTC.

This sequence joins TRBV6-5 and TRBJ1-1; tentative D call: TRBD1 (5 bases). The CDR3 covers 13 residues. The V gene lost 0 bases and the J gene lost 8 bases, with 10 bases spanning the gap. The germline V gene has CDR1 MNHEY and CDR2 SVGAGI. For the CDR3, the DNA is TGTGCCAGCAGTTACTCAAGGGGACGGGAAGCTTTCTTT. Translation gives CASSYSRGREAFF.

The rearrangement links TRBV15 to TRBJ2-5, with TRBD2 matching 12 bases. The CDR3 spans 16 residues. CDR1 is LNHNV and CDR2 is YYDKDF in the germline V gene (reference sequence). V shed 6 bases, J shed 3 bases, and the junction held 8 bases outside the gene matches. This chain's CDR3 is CATSRLAGEKEETQYF. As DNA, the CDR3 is TGTGCCACCAGTCGACTAGCGGGGGAGAAGGAAGAGACCCAGTACTTC.

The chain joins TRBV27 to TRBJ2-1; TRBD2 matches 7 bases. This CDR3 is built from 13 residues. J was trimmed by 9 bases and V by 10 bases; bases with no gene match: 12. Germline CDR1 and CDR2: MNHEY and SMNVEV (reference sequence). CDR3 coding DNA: TGTGCCACACGGGCGGGGGACCCTTCTGAGCAGTTCTTC. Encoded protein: CATRAGDPSEQFF.

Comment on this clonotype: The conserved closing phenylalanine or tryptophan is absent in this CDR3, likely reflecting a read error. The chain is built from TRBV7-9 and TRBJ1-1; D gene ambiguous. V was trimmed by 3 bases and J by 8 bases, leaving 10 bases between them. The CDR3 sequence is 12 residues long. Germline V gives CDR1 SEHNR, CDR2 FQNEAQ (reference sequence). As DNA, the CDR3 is TGTGCCAGCAGCTTGGCAACAGCAGAAGCTTTCCTT. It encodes CASSLATAEAFL.

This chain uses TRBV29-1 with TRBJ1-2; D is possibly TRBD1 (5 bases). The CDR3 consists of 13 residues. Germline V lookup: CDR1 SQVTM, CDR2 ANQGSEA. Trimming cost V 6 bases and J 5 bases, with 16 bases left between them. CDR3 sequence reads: CSVFAGGLYGYTF. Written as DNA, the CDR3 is TGCAGCGTATTCGCCGGGGGATTGTATGGCTACACCTTC.

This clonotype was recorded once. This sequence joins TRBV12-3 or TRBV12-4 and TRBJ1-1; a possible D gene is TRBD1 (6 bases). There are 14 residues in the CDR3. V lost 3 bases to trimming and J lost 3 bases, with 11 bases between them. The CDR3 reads CASSFGGADTEAFF. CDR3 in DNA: TGTGCCAGCAGTTTCGGGGGGGCGGACACTGAAGCTTTCTTT.

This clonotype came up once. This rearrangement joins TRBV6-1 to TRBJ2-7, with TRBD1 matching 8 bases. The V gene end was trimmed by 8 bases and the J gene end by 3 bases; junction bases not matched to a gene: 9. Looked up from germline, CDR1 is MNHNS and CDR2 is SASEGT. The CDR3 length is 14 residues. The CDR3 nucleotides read TGTGCCAGCTACCCCAGGGGGCAGGGCTACGAGCAGTACTTC. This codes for CASYPRGQGYEQYF.